This T cell receptor (beta chain) emerged from a study of cytotoxic CD8 clonotypes in ibrutinib-treated CLL. The repertoire was sequenced with immunoSEQ multiplex PCR; TCRdb's copy has only in-frame clones and lacks some. The table has 250,000 to 350,000 clones, approximately 76% seen once. The CDR3 is made up of 14 amino acids. Germline V gene data show CDR1 as SGHVS and CDR2 as FQNEAQ. V dropped 5 bases and J dropped 4 bases, with 14 bases sitting between them. The chain links TRBV7-8 to TRBJ1-1, with D possibly being TRBD1 (6 bases). The sequences come from PBMCs, collected at disease progression, from a patient treated with ibrutinib. This TCR came from a human donor with chronic lymphocytic leukemia. The CDR3 nucleotides read TGTGCCAGCAGCCAGGGGCGGGGGGGCACTGAAGCTTTCTTT. This translates into CASSQGRGGTEAFF.